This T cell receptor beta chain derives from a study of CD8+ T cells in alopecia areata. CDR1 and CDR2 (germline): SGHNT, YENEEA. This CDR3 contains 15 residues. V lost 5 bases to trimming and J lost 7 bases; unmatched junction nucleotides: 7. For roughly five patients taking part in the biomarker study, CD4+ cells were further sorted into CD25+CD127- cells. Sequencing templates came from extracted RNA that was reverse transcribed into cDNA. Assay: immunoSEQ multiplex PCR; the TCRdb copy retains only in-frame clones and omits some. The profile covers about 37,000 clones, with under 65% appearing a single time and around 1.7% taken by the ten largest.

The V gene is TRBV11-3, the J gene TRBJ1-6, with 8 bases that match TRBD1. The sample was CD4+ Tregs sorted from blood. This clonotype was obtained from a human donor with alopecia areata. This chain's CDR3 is CASSTRQGKNSPLHF. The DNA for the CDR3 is TGTGCCAGCAGCACTCGACAGGGGAAGAATTCACCCCTCCACTTT. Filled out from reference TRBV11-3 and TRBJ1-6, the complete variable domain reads EAGVVQSPRYKIIEKKQPVAFWCNPISGHNTLYWYLQNLGQGPELLIRYENEEAVDDSQLPKDRFSAERLKGVDSTLKIQPAELGDSAVYLCASSTRQGKNSPLHFGNGTRLTVT.